The text below deals with one TCR beta chain. What it binds is unknown. The source of the sample is a study of shared clonotypes between healthy human individuals. Study-level points and caveats: Represented genetic and exposure-history diversity was restricted by having few donors. With four donors compared, around 5% of naive CD4 clonotypes were shared.

CD8 cells regarded as naive lacked CD45RO, were positively chosen for CCR7, and omitted terminally differentiated effector memory CD45RA+ cells. The CDR3 length is 17 residues. In germline, CDR1 is SGHNT, CDR2 YENEEA. J was trimmed by 5 bases and V by 5 bases; bases with no gene match: 14. Per the original methods: ImmunoSEQ sequences covered only the junction and lacked quality scores; filtering therefore differed. TCRdb keeps only in-frame clones here, not all; method: immunoSEQ multiplex PCR. V, J and clone size were drawn from that table, and D and trimming were deduced from the DNA. The table has around 600,000 clones, 95% to 98% seen once.

The source material was naive CD8+ T cells sorted from blood. The TCR was taken from a man aged 30 to 39 in good health. The chain carries TRBV11-3 and TRBJ2-1; 8 bases align to TRBD2. CDR3 DNA sequence: TGTGCCAGCAGCGCCCGACTAGCGCTGGGTAGTAACAATGAGCAGTTCTTC. It encodes CASSARLALGSNNEQFF.